This TCR beta chain was recovered during a study of T cells after yellow fever vaccination. Study findings and constraints: Post-booster repertoires contained most primary-vaccination clones again (roughly 96% CD4, roughly 90% CD8).

TCRdb used MiXCR to reprocess the 5' RACE reads, holding one entry per CDR3 protein. The sample holds under 550,000 distinct CDR3 sequences, less than 25% seen once. The table lists this clonotype with a few counts. Its antigen remains unknown. The starting material was PBMCs, obtained 21 days after the first yellow fever vaccination. The clonotype originates from a man younger than 30 who received the YFV17D yellow fever vaccine.

CDR3: CASSPDPGATDTQYF. CDR3 sequence (DNA): TGTGCCAGCAGTCCCGACCCGGGGGCCACAGATACGCAGTATTTT. V gene TRBV5-4 combines with J gene TRBJ2-3; D assignment may be TRBD1 or TRBD2 (6 bases each). Trimming shortened V by 5 bases and J by 2 bases, and 15 bases separated the two germline ends. CDR1 is SGHNT, CDR2 YYREEE, per germline (reference sequence). CDR3 length: 15 residues.